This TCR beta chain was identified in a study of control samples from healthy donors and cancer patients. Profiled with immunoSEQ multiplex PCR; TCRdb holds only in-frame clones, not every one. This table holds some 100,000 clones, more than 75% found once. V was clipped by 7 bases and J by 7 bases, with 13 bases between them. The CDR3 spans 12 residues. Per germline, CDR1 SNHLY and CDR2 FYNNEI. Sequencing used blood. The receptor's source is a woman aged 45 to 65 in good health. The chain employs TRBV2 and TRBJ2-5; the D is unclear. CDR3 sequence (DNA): TGTGCCAGCAACGCAGACTCTGGGACCCAGTACTTC. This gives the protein CASNADSGTQYF.